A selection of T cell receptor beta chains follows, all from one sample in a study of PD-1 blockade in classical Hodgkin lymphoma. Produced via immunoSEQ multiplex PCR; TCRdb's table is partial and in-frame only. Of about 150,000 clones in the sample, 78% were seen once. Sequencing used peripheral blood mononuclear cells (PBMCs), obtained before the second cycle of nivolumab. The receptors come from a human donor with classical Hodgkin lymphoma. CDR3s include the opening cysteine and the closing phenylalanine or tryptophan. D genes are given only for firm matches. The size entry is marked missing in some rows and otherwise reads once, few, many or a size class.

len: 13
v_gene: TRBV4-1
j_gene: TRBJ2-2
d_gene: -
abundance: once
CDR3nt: TGCGCCAGCGGGGGAGAGGGGGGCGGGGAGCTGTTTTTT
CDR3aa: CASGGEGGGELFF

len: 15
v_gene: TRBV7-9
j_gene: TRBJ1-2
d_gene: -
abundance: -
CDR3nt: TGTGCCAGCAGGCCGGGCGCGGGCTCCTTCTCCGGCTACACCTTC
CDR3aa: CASRPGAGSFSGYTF

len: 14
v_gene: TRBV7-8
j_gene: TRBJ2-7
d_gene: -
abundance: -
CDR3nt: TGTGCCAGCAGCTCTAACAGGTTACCTTACGAGCAGTACTTC
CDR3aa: CASSSNRLPYEQYF

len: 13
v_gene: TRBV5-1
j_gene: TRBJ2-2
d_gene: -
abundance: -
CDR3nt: TGCGCCAGCAGCTTGGACGCGCTCGGGGAGCTGTTTTTT
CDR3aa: CASSLDALGELFF

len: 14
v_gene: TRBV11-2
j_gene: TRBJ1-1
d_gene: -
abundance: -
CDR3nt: TGTGCCAGCAGCTTCTTGCGGGGAAGCACTGAAGCTTTCTTT
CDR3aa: CASSFLRGSTEAFF

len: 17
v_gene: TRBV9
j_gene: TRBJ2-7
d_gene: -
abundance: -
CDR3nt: TGTGCCAGCAGCGCCCACTCTGGGGCAGGGCACGAAGGCGAGCAGTACTTC
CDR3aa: CASSAHSGAGHEGEQYF

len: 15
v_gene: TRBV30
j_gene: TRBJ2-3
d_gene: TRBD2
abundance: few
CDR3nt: TGTGCCTGGAGTTTTGCGGGAGGGGGGCCAGATACGCAGTATTTT
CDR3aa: CAWSFAGGGPDTQYF

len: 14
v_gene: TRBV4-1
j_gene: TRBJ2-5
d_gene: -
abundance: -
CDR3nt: TGCGCCAGCAGCCAAGAAAGATCGGTAGAGACCCAGTACTTC
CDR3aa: CASSQERSVETQYF

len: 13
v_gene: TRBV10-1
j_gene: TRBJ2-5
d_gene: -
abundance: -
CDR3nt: TGCGCCAGCAAACAGGGAGGGCAAGAGACCCAGTACTTC
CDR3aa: CASKQGGQETQYF

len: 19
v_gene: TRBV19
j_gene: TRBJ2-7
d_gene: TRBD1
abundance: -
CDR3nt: TGTGCCAGTAGTATAGGCGTGAAGGGAGGGACAGGGAGCTCCTACGAGCAGTACTTC
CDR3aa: CASSIGVKGGTGSSYEQYF

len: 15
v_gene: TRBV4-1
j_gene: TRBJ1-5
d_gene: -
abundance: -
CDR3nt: TGCGCCAGCAGCCGGGCACATTCTAGCAATCAGCCCCAGCATTTT
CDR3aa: CASSRAHSSNQPQHF

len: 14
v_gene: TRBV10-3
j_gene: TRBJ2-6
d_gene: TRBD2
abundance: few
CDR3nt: TGTGCCATCGCTGGGGGGGATGGGGCCAACGTCCTGACTTTC
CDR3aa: CAIAGGDGANVLTF

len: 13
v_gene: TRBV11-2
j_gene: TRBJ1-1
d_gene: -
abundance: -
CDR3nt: TGTGCCAGCAGCTTAGGACCGAACACTGAAGCTTTCTTT
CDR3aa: CASSLGPNTEAFF

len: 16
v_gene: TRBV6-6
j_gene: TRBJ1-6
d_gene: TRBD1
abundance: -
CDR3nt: TGTGCCAGCAGTTACACAGGACAGGGGAAAAATTCACCCCTCCACTTT
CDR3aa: CASSYTGQGKNSPLHF

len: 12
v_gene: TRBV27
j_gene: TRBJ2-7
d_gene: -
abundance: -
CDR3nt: TGTGCCAGCAGTGTACCACGGGGGGCGCTGTACTTC
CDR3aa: CASSVPRGALYF

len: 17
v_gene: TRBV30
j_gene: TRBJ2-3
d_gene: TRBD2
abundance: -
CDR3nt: TGTGCCTGGAGTTACGGACTAGCGGGAGGGCCCGGAGATACGCAGTATTTT
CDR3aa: CAWSYGLAGGPGDTQYF

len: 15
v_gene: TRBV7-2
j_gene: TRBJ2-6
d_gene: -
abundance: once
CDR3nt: TGTGCCAGCAGCTTATCAGGTTTTGGGGCCAACGTCCTGACTTTC
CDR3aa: CASSLSGFGANVLTF

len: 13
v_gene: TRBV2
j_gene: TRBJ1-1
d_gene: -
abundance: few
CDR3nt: TGTGCCAGCAGTGTCACGGAGACCACTGAAGCTTTCTTT
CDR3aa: CASSVTETTEAFF

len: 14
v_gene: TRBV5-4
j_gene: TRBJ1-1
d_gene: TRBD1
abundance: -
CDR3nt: TGTGCCAGCAGCGCAACTCAGGGGGCCTCTGAAGCTTTCTTT
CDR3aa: CASSATQGASEAFF

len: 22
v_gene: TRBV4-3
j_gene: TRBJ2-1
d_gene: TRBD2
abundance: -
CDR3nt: TGCGCCAGCAGCCAAGAAAGGGTGGGGCTAGCGGGAGGGCGGGGATACACGAATGAGCAGTTCTTC
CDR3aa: CASSQERVGLAGGRGYTNEQFF

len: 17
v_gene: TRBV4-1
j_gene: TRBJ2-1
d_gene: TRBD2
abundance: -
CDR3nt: TGCGCCAGCAGCCGGACGCTAGCGGGAGTCTCCTACAATGAGCAGTTCTTC
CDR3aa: CASSRTLAGVSYNEQFF

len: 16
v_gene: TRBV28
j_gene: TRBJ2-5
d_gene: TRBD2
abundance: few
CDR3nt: TGTGCCAGCAGTTCCATGGGGCTAGCGGGACAAGAGACCCAGTACTTC
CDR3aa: CASSSMGLAGQETQYF

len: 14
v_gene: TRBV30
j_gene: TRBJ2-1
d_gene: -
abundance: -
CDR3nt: TGTGCCTGGAGTGCTTTAAGCTCCTACAATGAGCAGTTCTTC
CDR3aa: CAWSALSSYNEQFF

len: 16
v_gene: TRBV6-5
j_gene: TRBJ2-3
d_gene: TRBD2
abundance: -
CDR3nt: TGTGCCAGCAGTTACGCAGCGGGGGGAGGGGGGAATACGCAGTATTTT
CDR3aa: CASSYAAGGGGNTQYF

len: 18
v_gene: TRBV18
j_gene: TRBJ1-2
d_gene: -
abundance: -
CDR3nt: TGTGCCAGCTCACAGAACCCTCTTTGGAGAGAGCTGCTCTATGGCTACACCTTC
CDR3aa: CASSQNPLWRELLYGYTF

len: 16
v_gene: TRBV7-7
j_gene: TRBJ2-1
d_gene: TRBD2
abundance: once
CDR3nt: TGTGCCAGCAGCTTAGACTCAGTACTAGCGGGAAGTGAGCAGTTCTTC
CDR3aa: CASSLDSVLAGSEQFF

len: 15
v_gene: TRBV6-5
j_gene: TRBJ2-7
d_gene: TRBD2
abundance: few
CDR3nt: TGTGCCAGCAGTTGGACTAGCGGGGGTGCCTACGAGCAGTACTTC
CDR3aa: CASSWTSGGAYEQYF

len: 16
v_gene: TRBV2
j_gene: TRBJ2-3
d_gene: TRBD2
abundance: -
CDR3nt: TGTGCCAGCAGTCGGGGACTAGCCCATCCGGGGGATACGCAGTATTTT
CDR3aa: CASSRGLAHPGDTQYF